This T cell receptor (beta chain) was identified during a study of OX40 agonist ivuxolimab in advanced cancers. General notes on the study: The costimulatory receptor OX40 (CD134) was targeted by ivuxolimab, a fully human IgG2 agonistic monoclonal antibody. Prior anti-PD-1, anti-PD-L1 or anti-CTLA-4 therapy was permitted, and checkpoint inhibitors had been received by roughly 40% of dose-escalation patients. A male proportion of roughly 80% and a mean age of approximately 58 years, ranging from about 23 to 90, were recorded for the dose-escalation cohort. Intravenous ivuxolimab was administered to patients every 2 weeks at six dose levels: 0.01, 0.1, 0.3, 1.5, 3 and 10 mg/kg. The paper reports the monotherapy dose-escalation portion (N of about 56 patients) of the phase I ivuxolimab trial. Three dose-escalation patients achieved partial responses, one with hepatocellular carcinoma and two with cutaneous melanoma. Among the approximately 50 dose-escalation patients, around 19 had hepatocellular carcinoma, around 15 melanoma, 9 renal cell carcinoma and 9 head and neck cancer. The purpose of peripheral TCRbeta sequencing was to test whether ivuxolimab changed TCR sequence diversity and led to clonal T-cell expansion.

To sequence the TCRbeta CDR3 region, genomic DNA was isolated from the sorted cells. The immunoSEQ Assay was used to sequence the TCRbeta CDR3 regions. TCRdb re-hosts the immuneACCESS table, in-frame sequences only. Its copies lack some clones; in the studies checked, an unresolved V gene accounts for under half of them, and the cause for the rest is not known. The sample table holds some 60,000 clones, of which roughly nine tenths were seen once. Together, the top ten hold 14% of the sample. The trial excluded patients who had a history of autoimmune disease or were on systemic immunosuppression. In every dose cohort, peripheral blood was drawn for TCR sequencing at baseline, cycle 4 day 1, and cycle 7 day 1. The samples were taken from a phase I, first-in-human, multicenter, open-label dose-escalation trial of ivuxolimab. The trial enrolled adults with locally advanced or metastatic head and neck squamous cell, hepatocellular, melanoma or renal cell carcinoma. CD4+ and CD8+ T cells were sorted separately from peripheral blood before TCR sequencing.

Findings and caveats that apply to the study as a whole: Low levels of normalized T-cell clonal expansion were also seen in some patients who did not respond. After ivuxolimab, more expanded clones were found on average in CD8+ T cells than in CD4+ T cells. At doses of 0.1 to 3.0 mg/kg, clonal expansion of both CD4+ and CD8+ T cells in blood was seen between baseline and week 6. Partial responders in the 0.1-3.0 mg/kg groups had among the lowest normalized peripheral clonal expansion, especially among CD8+ T cells. Antigen specificity was not determined for the clonally expanded peripheral T cells.

Comment on this clone: Its antigen remains undetermined. Qualities for individual bases were not recorded, and no much larger clone is one base off.

This receptor was obtained from an adult with an advanced solid tumor such as melanoma, head and neck, liver or kidney cancer. Here the sequenced sample was CD4+ or CD8+ T cells sorted from blood, taken in a trial of the OX40 agonist ivuxolimab.

The CDR3 in this case is CASSLSKPIAAGEKLFF. The DNA reads as follows: TGTGCCAGCAGTTTATCGAAACCAATCGCGGCAGGAGAGAAACTGTTTTTT. Recombination joined TRBV27 with TRBJ1-4; too little of a D gene remains to name it. CDR1 MNHEY and CDR2 SMNVEV were looked up in the germline V gene (reference sequence). From the cysteine up to the phenylalanine, the CDR3 has a length of 17 residues. Solely the CDR3 DNA is kept, with 51 bases framed from the first base. Relative to germline, V is 0 bases shorter and J is 11 bases shorter, with 22 bases between their ends.